This passage covers 14 T cell receptor beta chains from one sample sequenced in a study of T cell responses to AZD1222 COVID-19 vaccine. Produced via immunoSEQ multiplex PCR; TCRdb's table is partial and in-frame only. The sample contains some 160,000 clones, 85% to 95% of which appear only once. This specimen was peripheral blood, taken on day 0 of AZD1222 vaccination. The receptors here all came from an adult in good health.

CDR3 coding DNA: TGTGCCAGTAGTATGGGTACTAGCGGGGAGGGCTGGGAGACCCAGTACTTC. This codes for CASSMGTSGEGWETQYF. The chain links TRBV19 to TRBJ2-5; 10 nucleotides agree with TRBD2. J was trimmed by 5 bases and V by 3 bases; bases with no gene match: 12. The CDR3 consists of 17 residues. CDR1 and CDR2 (germline): LNHDA, SQIVND (reference sequence).

The rearrangement uses TRBV10-3 and TRBJ1-2, with 10 bases identical to TRBD1. CDR3 size: 15 residues. The V gene's germline CDR1 is ENHRY and CDR2 SYGVKD. Losses at the gene ends were 4 bases for V and 2 bases for J; bases not matched to a gene: 4. The CDR3 nucleotides read TGTGCCATCAGTGGAGACAGGGGGCAGAACTATGGCTACACCTTC. Encoded protein: CAISGDRGQNYGYTF.

The gene calls are TRBV12-5 and TRBJ1-2, with 10 positions matching TRBD1. V was clipped by 6 bases and J by 8 bases; unmatched bases: 6. The CDR3 has 13 residues. The germline V gene encodes CDR1 LGHNT and CDR2 FRNRAP. The CDR3 sequence is CASGRQGARGYTF. CDR3 sequence (DNA): TGTGCTAGTGGCAGACAGGGGGCGAGAGGCTACACCTTC.

V usage is TRBV12-3 or TRBV12-4 and J usage is TRBJ1-2, with D hard to call. V was cut by 3 bases and J by 5 bases, with 10 bases left in between. The CDR3 has 13 residues. This CDR3 reads CASSLLRGYGYTF. In DNA form, the CDR3 reads TGTGCCAGCAGTTTGCTTCGAGGGTATGGCTACACCTTC.

The rearrangement links TRBV7-9 to TRBJ2-3; D is unresolved. This CDR3 contains 11 residues. V was trimmed by 5 bases and J by 8 bases, leaving 8 bases between them. In germline, CDR1 is SEHNR, CDR2 FQNEAQ (reference sequence). The CDR3 reads CASSVVGTQYF. CDR3 sequence (DNA): TGTGCCAGCAGCGTCGTGGGTACGCAGTATTTT.

The chain links TRBV19 to TRBJ1-5; possible D gene TRBD1, 5 bases. V lost 5 bases and J lost 2, with 16 bases in between. This CDR3 contains 16 residues. From germline, CDR1 is LNHDA and CDR2 SQIVND (reference sequence). In nucleotides, the CDR3 is TGTGCCAGTAGTCTGATTCAGGGTCGGGGCAATCAGCCCCAGCATTTT. Translating gives CASSLIQGRGNQPQHF.

This chain uses TRBV6-2 or TRBV6-3 with TRBJ1-2; 7 bases map to TRBD1. This CDR3 spans 15 amino acids. The V and J ends lost 2 bases and 6 bases, in that order; junction bases with no gene match: 9. Per germline, CDR1 MNHEY and CDR2 SVGEGT. This CDR3 is CASSYLGQAGDGYTF. CDR3 in DNA: TGTGCCAGCAGTTACCTCGGACAGGCAGGCGATGGCTACACCTTC.

The V call is TRBV5-4, the J call TRBJ1-6; TRBD1 agrees at 7 bases. In germline, CDR1 is SGHNT, CDR2 YYREEE (reference sequence). Trimming at V came to 4 bases and at J to 5 bases, leaving 9 bases not matched to a gene. The CDR3 is 16 amino acids. CDR3 sequence (DNA): TGTGCCAGCAGCCGGGCAGGGGGAAGGAATAATTCACCCCTCCACTTT. It is translated as CASSRAGGRNNSPLHF.

The chain has TRBV2 and TRBJ1-5, with a tentative D call TRBD1 (5 bases). With 1 base removed from V and 0 bases from J, the gap between germline ends came to 10 bases. Looked up from germline, CDR1 is SNHLY and CDR2 is FYNNEI. The CDR3 extends over 16 amino acids. The CDR3 DNA reads TGTGCCAGCAGTGAAGAGGGGAAACCTAGCAATCAGCCCCAGCATTTT. Protein product: CASSEEGKPSNQPQHF. The whole variable domain, remainder taken from reference TRBV2 and TRBJ1-5, is EPEVTQTPSHQVTQMGQEVILRCVPISNHLYFYWYRQILGQKVEFLVSFYNNEISEKSEIFDDQFSVERPDGSNFTLKIRSTKLEDSAMYFCASSEEGKPSNQPQHFGDGTRLSIL.

The chain uses TRBV19 and TRBJ1-1, with D possibly matching TRBD1 (6 bases). Germline CDR1 and CDR2: LNHDA and SQIVND (reference sequence). The CDR3 runs to 17 residues. V was shortened by 2 bases and J by 5 bases, with 21 bases between the two germline ends. The CDR3 DNA follows: TGTGCCAGTAGTATAATATTGGCAGGGGCCCCATGGACTGAAGCTTTCTTT. Translation gives CASSIILAGAPWTEAFF. The whole variable domain, filled in from reference TRBV19 and TRBJ1-1, reads DGGITQSPKYLFRKEGQNVTLSCEQNLNHDAMYWYRQDPGQGLRLIYYSQIVNDFQKGDIAEGYSVSREKKESFPLTVTSAQKNPTAFYLCASSIILAGAPWTEAFFGQGTRLTVV.

V is TRBV19 and J is TRBJ1-2, with TRBD1 as a possible D gene (5 bases). Between the trimmed V and J ends, which lost 6 bases and 3 bases, there was a span of 14 bases. This CDR3 has 14 residues. Germline CDR1 reads LNHDA; CDR2 reads SQIVND (reference sequence). This CDR3 reads CASSNVGRDYGYTF. The CDR3 DNA sequence: TGTGCCAGTAGCAACGTGGGCAGGGACTATGGCTACACCTTC.

A single count supports this clone. V and J are TRBV12-3 or TRBV12-4 and TRBJ2-5, with a weak D call TRBD2 (7 bases). Trimming left V 5 bases short and J 5 bases short, with 12 bases between. The CDR3 runs 13 residues. CDR3 amino acids: CASSRGGRETQYF. The CDR3 nucleotides are TGTGCCAGCAGTAGGGGGGGCCGGGAGACCCAGTACTTC.

V gene TRBV5-1 combines with J gene TRBJ2-1, with D unclear. CDR3 size: 16 residues. The V end was cut by 0 bases, the J end by 2 bases, with 12 bases between. Germline V gene sequence: CDR1 SGHRS, CDR2 YFSETQ. The CDR3 DNA reads as TGCGCCAGCAGCTTGGCAGGACGTCCCACCTACAATGAGCAGTTCTTC. This gives the protein CASSLAGRPTYNEQFF.

This chain uses TRBV6-1 with TRBJ1-1; 8 bases fit TRBD1. This CDR3 contains 13 residues. Germline V lookup: CDR1 MNHNS, CDR2 SASEGT. With V trimmed by 2 bases and J by 10 bases, 6 bases remained unmatched. DNA of the CDR3: TGTGCCAGCAGTGAAACCGAGGACAGGGCAGCTTTCTTT. Translating gives CASSETEDRAAFF.